This T cell receptor (beta chain) comes out of a study of T-cell reconstitution after alpha-beta-depleted transplantation in children. Researchers prepared the TCRbeta library using unique molecular identifiers, the study reports. TCRdb re-called the PCR reads with MiXCR, one entry per CDR3 protein. The table records around 200,000 distinct CDR3 sequences, roughly a tenth of them present only once. V dropped 3 bases and J dropped 5 bases, with 17 bases sitting between them. Per germline, CDR1 MGHRA and CDR2 YSYEKL. This CDR3 is 15 amino acids long. Only a few counts were recorded for this clonotype. The source is a human donor who donated a stem cell graft to a child with acute lymphoblastic leukemia. The chain employs TRBV4-1 and TRBJ2-7; D not resolved. This sample comprised PBMCs from the stem cell graft donor, obtained from the stem cell graft. DNA for the CDR3: TGCGCCAGCAGCCAGGTTGGTGGGTCTCGCAACGAGCAGTACTTC. Translated: CASSQVGGSRNEQYF.